This TCR beta chain was sequenced for a study of shared clonotypes between healthy human individuals. Whole-study context: Each donor's CD4 naive and CD4 memory cells filled three plates apiece, CD8 naive two, and CD8 memory one.

Measured with immunoSEQ multiplex PCR; TCRdb has only the in-frame clones, and not every one. The table records about 2.4 million clones, roughly 93% of them present only once. Notes on this clone: Its antigen is unidentified.

Study observations and caveats: Enrolling few donors narrowed the genetic and exposure-history diversity that was represented.

Negatively enriched CD4+ T cells were divided by CD45RA into naive and memory. The receptor's source is a man between 18 and 29 years old in good health. Some clones in this sample may be carry-over from other donors' samples. The sample taken for sequencing was naive CD4+ T cells from PBMCs. Subset: CD45RA+ positively selected.

Written as DNA, the CDR3 is TGTGCCAGCAGTTTGCCGACAAGGGGTAACTATGGCTACACCTTC. Encoded protein: CASSLPTRGNYGYTF. This chain connects TRBV28 to TRBJ1-2, with D tentatively TRBD1 (5 bases). The ends were cut back, 3 bases at V and 1 base at J, with 12 bases in the middle. The length of the CDR3 is 15 residues. Germline CDR1 reads MDHEN; CDR2 reads SYDVKM.